These T cell receptor beta chains were read from a single sample in a study of CD8 T cells in Susac syndrome. TCRdb used MiXCR to reprocess the immunoSEQ multiplex PCR reads, holding one entry per CDR3 protein. The table shows a few hundred thousand distinct CDR3 sequences, with 90% to 95% occurring only once. Sequencing was performed on CD4+ T cells from PBMCs. Receptors were obtained from a human donor with multiple sclerosis. Each CDR3 is given with its conserved first and last residue. D genes are given only for firm matches.

len | j_gene | d_gene | v_gene | CDR3aa | CDR3nt
15 | TRBJ2-1 | TRBD2 | TRBV15 | CATSGGGGPYNEQFF | TGTGCCACCAGCGGGGGGGGAGGCCCCTACAATGAGCAGTTCTTC
14 | TRBJ1-4 | - | TRBV15 | CATSRDSAGEKLFF | TGTGCCACCAGCAGAGATTCTGCGGGGGAAAAACTGTTTTTT
15 | TRBJ2-1 | - | TRBV6-2/TRBV6-3 | CASDDVGGKYDEQFF | TGTGCCAGCGACGACGTGGGGGGCAAGTACGATGAGCAGTTCTTC
14 | TRBJ2-7 | TRBD2 | TRBV19 | CASNVAGGVHEQYF | TGTGCCAGTAATGTTGCGGGAGGGGTCCACGAGCAGTACTTC
9 | TRBJ2-2 | - | TRBV6-2/TRBV6-3 | CANTGELFF | TGTGCGAACACCGGGGAGCTGTTTTTT
17 | TRBJ2-5 | TRBD2 | TRBV5-1 | CASSLRLAGTIQETQYF | TGCGCCAGCAGCTTGAGGCTAGCGGGGACCATTCAAGAGACCCAGTACTTC
12 | TRBJ1-4 | - | TRBV18 | CASSHRDEKLFF | TGTGCCAGCTCGCACCGAGACGAAAAACTGTTTTTT
16 | TRBJ2-1 | - | TRBV7-9 | CASSLWGLGAGGEQFF | TGTGCCAGCAGCTTATGGGGTTTGGGGGCCGGGGGGGAGCAGTTCTTC
14 | TRBJ2-1 | - | TRBV7-3 | CASGRAGTYNEQFF | TGTGCCAGCGGCCGCGCGGGCACCTACAATGAGCAGTTCTTC
14 | TRBJ2-1 | TRBD2 | TRBV20-1 | CSARSGGAVHEQFF | TGCAGTGCTAGAAGCGGGGGGGCCGTACATGAGCAGTTCTTC
13 | TRBJ2-2 | - | TRBV7-9 | CASSGWQAGELFF | TGTGCCAGCAGCGGGTGGCAGGCCGGGGAGCTGTTTTTT
14 | TRBJ1-1 | - | TRBV7-2 | CASSLYWGNTEAFF | TGTGCCAGCAGCTTATACTGGGGGAACACTGAAGCTTTCTTT
18 | TRBJ2-5 | TRBD2 | TRBV20-1 | CSARTPPSRLASQETQYF | TGCAGTGCTAGAACCCCTCCCTCCCGACTAGCGTCCCAAGAGACCCAGTACTTC
13 | TRBJ1-2 | TRBD1 | TRBV7-2 | CASRVGQRTGYTF | TGTGCCAGCAGGGTGGGACAGAGAACTGGCTACACCTTC
16 | TRBJ2-3 | - | TRBV18 | CASSPWEAGGGDTQYF | TGTGCCAGCTCACCTTGGGAGGCTGGGGGCGGAGATACGCAGTATTTT
13 | TRBJ2-5 | - | TRBV18 | CASSADRLETQYF | TGTGCCAGCTCAGCAGACAGGTTAGAGACCCAGTACTTC
14 | TRBJ2-1 | TRBD1 | TRBV5-4 | CASSADRGSIEQFF | TGTGCCAGCAGCGCGGACAGGGGTAGTATTGAGCAGTTCTTC